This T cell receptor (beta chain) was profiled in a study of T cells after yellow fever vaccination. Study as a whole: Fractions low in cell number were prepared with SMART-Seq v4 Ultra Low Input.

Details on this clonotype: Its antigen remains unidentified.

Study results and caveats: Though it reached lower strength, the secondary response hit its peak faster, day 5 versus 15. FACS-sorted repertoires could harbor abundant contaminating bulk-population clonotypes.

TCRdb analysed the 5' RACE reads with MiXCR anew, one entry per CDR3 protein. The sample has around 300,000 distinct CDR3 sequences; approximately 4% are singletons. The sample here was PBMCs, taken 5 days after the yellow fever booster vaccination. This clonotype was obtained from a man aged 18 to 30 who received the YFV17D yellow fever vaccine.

CDR3 DNA: TGTGCCAGCGGTAGGACGGGGTGGGCTAACTATGGCTACACCTTC. It specifies CASGRTGWANYGYTF. The chain employs TRBV28 and TRBJ1-2; unclear D gene. V was pared by 8 bases and J by 0 bases, with 16 bases between. The CDR3 covers 15 residues. From germline, CDR1 is MDHEN and CDR2 SYDVKM.